A selection of T cell receptor beta chains follows, all from one sample in a study of T-cell reconstitution after alpha-beta-depleted transplantation in children. Via MiXCR, TCRdb re-called the PCR reads, giving one row per CDR3 protein. The table shows 240,000 or so distinct CDR3 sequences, with 12% occurring only once. Material: PBMCs from the stem cell graft donor, obtained from the stem cell graft. These receptors all stem from a human donor who donated a stem cell graft to a child with acute lymphoblastic leukemia. Each CDR3 is given with its conserved first and last residue. D genes are given only for firm matches. Some rows have no size entry. The others give once, few or many, or a class for an expanded clone.

j_call clone_size d_call v_call cdr3_nt cdr3_aa
TRBJ2-1 . TRBD2 TRBV19 TGTGCCAGTAGTATAGATCTCCGGGTTGGACTAGGGTACAATGAGCAGTTCTTC CASSIDLRVGLGYNEQFF
TRBJ2-3 many TRBD2 TRBV10-3 TGTGCCATCAGTGAGACTAGCGGGAGGGCTTCAGATACGCAGTATTTT CAISETSGRASDTQYF
TRBJ1-1 many . TRBV7-9 TGTGCCAGCAGCCTAGGGGTAGCGAACACTGAAGCTTTCTTT CASSLGVANTEAFF
TRBJ2-1 many . TRBV28 TGTGCCAGCAGTATACTCCCCCCTGAGCAGTTCTTC CASSILPPEQFF
TRBJ1-5 many TRBD1 TRBV6-5 TGTGCCAGCAGTTACTCGACGAGGACAGGGTACGGCAATCAGCCCCAGCATTTT CASSYSTRTGYGNQPQHF
TRBJ1-1 . . TRBV12-5 TGTGCTAGTGCCCCGGACTGGAACACTGAAGCTTTCTTT CASAPDWNTEAFF
TRBJ2-5 many . TRBV6-2/TRBV6-3 TGTGCCAGCAGGGACTGGACACTGAACCAAGAGACCCAGTACTTC CASRDWTLNQETQYF
TRBJ1-4 many . TRBV7-2 TGTGCCAGCAGTCCGACGGCAACTAATGAAAAACTGTTTTTT CASSPTATNEKLFF
TRBJ2-2 . TRBD1 TRBV5-1 TGCGCCAGCAGCAGGGACAGGGGGAACGCGAACACCGGGGAGCTGTTTTTT CASSRDRGNANTGELFF
TRBJ1-4 many . TRBV10-3 TGTGCCATCAGTGAAGGGAGTATCTTGGAAAAACTGTTTTTT CAISEGSILEKLFF
TRBJ2-7 . . TRBV12-3/TRBV12-4 TGTGCCAGCGTGGCGGCACAGGGAGCCTACGAGCAGTACTTC CASVAAQGAYEQYF
TRBJ2-5 . TRBD1 TRBV4-2 TGTGCCAGCAGCCAAGATGTGCCCAGGGGGGAGACCCAGTACTTC CASSQDVPRGETQYF
TRBJ1-1 many . TRBV2 TGTGCCGACCAGACGGACGCGAACACTGAAGCTTTCTTT CADQTDANTEAFF
TRBJ2-3 many . TRBV10-3 TGTGCCACCAGAACCGGGGCTAGCACAGATACGCAGTATTTT CATRTGASTDTQYF
TRBJ2-4 many . TRBV5-1 TGCGCCAGCAGCTTGGAGAGGCCGACCAAAAACATTCAGTACTTC CASSLERPTKNIQYF
TRBJ2-7 many . TRBV7-2 TGTGCCAGCAGCACAGATCAGGTCAGCGAGCAGTACTTC CASSTDQVSEQYF
TRBJ2-1 many TRBD2 TRBV7-2 TGTGCCAGCAGCAAAACGAGACTAGCGGGAGGGCTGGATGAGCAGTTCTTC CASSKTRLAGGLDEQFF
TRBJ2-7 many TRBD1 TRBV27 TGTGCCAGCAGTTTAACCGGGACAGGGAGGCACGAGCAGTACTTC CASSLTGTGRHEQYF
TRBJ2-3 many . TRBV28 TGTGCCAGCAGTTTAGGGGACGGGGCAGATACGCAGTATTTT CASSLGDGADTQYF
TRBJ2-1 many TRBD2 TRBV19 TGTGCCAGTAAAGCACTAGCGGGGAACAATGAGCAGTTCTTC CASKALAGNNEQFF
TRBJ2-7 . TRBD1 TRBV7-9 TGTGCCAGCAGCCGTCAGGGGGCGAGGTACGAGCAGTACTTC CASSRQGARYEQYF
TRBJ1-2 many TRBD1 TRBV5-1 TGCGCCAGCAGCTTAGGGGACAGGGATGTAGAAGGCTACACCTTC CASSLGDRDVEGYTF
TRBJ2-2 . . TRBV20-1 TGCAGTGCTATACAGGACAGGAACACCGGGGAGCTGTTTTTT CSAIQDRNTGELFF
TRBJ1-5 . . TRBV30 TGTGCCTGGAGTAAAGGGATTGGTCAGCCCCAGCATTTT CAWSKGIGQPQHF
TRBJ1-5 many . TRBV20-1 TGCAGTGCTAGAGCCGTGGAGAAAACACAATGGGGGCAGCCCCAGCATTTT CSARAVEKTQWGQPQHF
TRBJ2-2 many . TRBV28 TGTGCCAGCAGTTTAGGGGCCAGTCAAACCGGGGAGCTGTTTTTT CASSLGASQTGELFF
TRBJ2-7 many TRBD1 TRBV24-1 TGTGCCACCAGTGACCCGGACAGGGGTGTCGACGAGCAGTACTTC CATSDPDRGVDEQYF
TRBJ2-7 many . TRBV5-1 TGCGCCAGCTGCCCCGTGGGACTTCCATCTTACGAGCAGTACTTC CASCPVGLPSYEQYF
TRBJ2-5 . TRBD1 TRBV7-2 TGTGCCAGCAGCCCGACAGGGTTGCGGGAGACCCAGTACTTC CASSPTGLRETQYF
TRBJ2-7 many . TRBV27 TGTGCCAGCAGTCCCACGGGCCTTTCGACGGCGAGGGGGCAGTACTTC CASSPTGLSTARGQYF
TRBJ2-5 . . TRBV24-1 TGTGCCACCAGTGGCAACACTCAGCACCAAGCGACCCAGTACTTC CATSGNTQHQATQYF
TRBJ2-2 many TRBD1 TRBV5-5 TGTGCCAGCAGCTCGCAGACAGGGCGGACCGGGGAGCTGTTTTTT CASSSQTGRTGELFF
TRBJ1-2 many . TRBV24-1 TGTGCCACCAGTGATTTGCCGGGGGGTAACTATGGCTACACCTTC CATSDLPGGNYGYTF
TRBJ2-2 many TRBD2 TRBV10-3 TGTGCCATCACCTCTACTAGCGGGAGCCGCACCGGGGAGCTGTTTTTT CAITSTSGSRTGELFF
TRBJ2-6 few . TRBV28 TGTGCCAGCAGTTTATGGTTCCAAGTGGGGGGACAAGTCTCTGGGGCCAACGTCCTGACTTTC CASSLWFQVGGQVSGANVLTF
TRBJ2-6 many . TRBV5-1 TGCGCCAGCAGCTTGTCGGGGCAGGCGGGAGGGGCCAACGTCCTGACTTTC CASSLSGQAGGANVLTF
TRBJ1-1 many TRBD1 TRBV12-3/TRBV12-4 TGTGCCAGCAATCAAAACAGGGGCATGAACACTGAAGCTTTCTTT CASNQNRGMNTEAFF
TRBJ2-3 many . TRBV14 TGTGCCAGCAGCTTGCTCGACAGGAGGGCCACAGATACGCAGTATTTT CASSLLDRRATDTQYF
TRBJ2-7 many TRBD2 TRBV5-6 TGTGCCAGCAGCTTGGAAAAGACTAGCGGATACTACGAGCAGTACTTC CASSLEKTSGYYEQYF
TRBJ1-2 . TRBD1 TRBV6-5 TGTGCCAGCAGTTACCTGACAGGGTACTATGGCTACACCTTC CASSYLTGYYGYTF
TRBJ2-1 many . TRBV5-1 TGCGCCAGCAGCTTGGACCAGTCCTACAATGAGCAGTTCTTC CASSLDQSYNEQFF
TRBJ2-7 many . TRBV20-1 TGCAGTGCTCCAGGCTCCGGCGAGCAGTACTTC CSAPGSGEQYF
TRBJ2-6 . . TRBV11-1 TGTGCCAGCAGCGCGAGAGGGCGTGGGGCCAACGTCCTGACTTTC CASSARGRGANVLTF
TRBJ2-5 many . TRBV7-9 TGTGCCAGCAGCTTAGCACTTGGGGCAGGGGAGACCCAGTACTTC CASSLALGAGETQYF
TRBJ2-2 many TRBD2 TRBV7-9 TGTGCCAGCAGTGGAGCCGGGACTAGCGGATTCACCGGGGAGCTGTTTTTT CASSGAGTSGFTGELFF
TRBJ2-7 . . TRBV18 TGTGCCAGCTCACCACCGGGGCAGGGGAGGTACGAGCAGTACTTC CASSPPGQGRYEQYF
TRBJ1-1 many . TRBV5-1 TGCGCCAGCAGCTTGGCGGAGCCCACTGAAGCTTTCTTT CASSLAEPTEAFF
TRBJ1-2 few . TRBV3-1 TGTGCCAGCAGCCAAGTTGGGGGACGGGCGAACTATGGCTACACCTTC CASSQVGGRANYGYTF
TRBJ1-2 many . TRBV10-2 TGCGCCAGCAGTGATCAGATTGGACGGACCACTTTTGGCTACACCTTC CASSDQIGRTTFGYTF
TRBJ2-5 many TRBD2 TRBV6-2/TRBV6-3 TGTGCCAGCAGTTCCGGACTAGCGGGAGGCAAAGAGACCCAGTACTTC CASSSGLAGGKETQYF
TRBJ2-1 . . TRBV6-1 TGTGCCAGCAGCCAAACGTCCTACTCCTACAATGAGCAGTTCTTC CASSQTSYSYNEQFF
TRBJ2-6 many . TRBV28 TGTGCCAGCAGTTTTGAGGTTGGGGGCCGGTCGGGGAGGGGGGCCAACGTCCTGACTTTC CASSFEVGGRSGRGANVLTF
TRBJ2-7 many TRBD1 TRBV20-1 TGCAGTGCAGGGACAGGCTGGGAGCAGTACTTC CSAGTGWEQYF
TRBJ1-5 few . TRBV7-2 TGTGCCAGCAGCTTAGAGGGACACTTTAGCAATCAGCCCCAGCATTTT CASSLEGHFSNQPQHF
TRBJ2-5 many . TRBV7-2 TGTGCCAGCAGCATCCCTCGGGTAGGCGAGACCCAGTACTTC CASSIPRVGETQYF
TRBJ2-5 many . TRBV5-1 TGCGCCACACGGCACCAAGAGACCCAGTACTTC CATRHQETQYF
TRBJ2-3 . . TRBV30 TGTGCCTGGAGTGTAAACGGGGATCGCACAGATACGCAGTATTTT CAWSVNGDRTDTQYF
TRBJ1-6 many . TRBV27 TGTGCCTCCTCGGCAGGAGCTAGCGGCCCACCCCTCCACTTT CASSAGASGPPLHF
TRBJ1-2 many . TRBV21-1 TGTGCCAGCGGAGGGTCCCCCTATGGCTACACCTTC CASGGSPYGYTF
TRBJ2-5 many . TRBV5-6 TGTGCCAGCAGCTCCTATGACATTCCCCAGTACTTC CASSSYDIPQYF